Listed below are T cell receptor beta chains from one sample, sequenced in a study of cytotoxic CD8 clonotypes in ibrutinib-treated CLL. Clones were read by immunoSEQ multiplex PCR, and TCRdb kept only the in-frame ones, dropping some. The table records roughly 150,000 clones, over 75% of them present only once. Here the sequenced sample was PBMCs, taken at disease progression, from a patient treated with ibrutinib. These receptors originate from a human donor with chronic lymphocytic leukemia. Both conserved end residues are part of each CDR3. The D gene is left open where the match is weak. Where a row states a size, it is once, few, many or the class of an expanded clone; other rows omit it.

D gene,V gene,J gene,clone size,CDR3 DNA,CDR3 protein
TRBD2,TRBV7-6,TRBJ2-7,-,TGTGCCAGCAGCTTAGGCCTAGCGGGAGAGCAGTACTTC,CASSLGLAGEQYF
-,TRBV7-9,TRBJ2-7,-,TGTGCCAGCAGCTTAGGTCAGGATAGGGCCTCCGAGCAGTACTTC,CASSLGQDRASEQYF
TRBD2,TRBV7-2,TRBJ2-2,few,TGTGCCAGCAGCGTGACTAGCGGGAGATTGGACACCGGGGAGCTGTTTTTT,CASSVTSGRLDTGELFF
-,TRBV6-1,TRBJ1-3,-,TGTGCCAGCAGTGAAGCGTTCTTCTCTGGAAACACCATATATTTT,CASSEAFFSGNTIYF
TRBD2,TRBV7-6,TRBJ2-7,-,TGTGCCAGCAGCTTATCTAGCGGGAGGACCATTTACGAGCAGTACTTC,CASSLSSGRTIYEQYF
-,TRBV7-9,TRBJ1-3,-,TGTGCCAGCAGCACCGGGACCGGAGGGAACACCATATATTTT,CASSTGTGGNTIYF
-,TRBV7-2,TRBJ2-5,-,TGTGCCAGCAGCCCAACAGCCCAAGAGACCCAGTACTTC,CASSPTAQETQYF
TRBD2,TRBV5-1,TRBJ2-1,-,TGCGCCAGCAGCCCTGTCCTAGCGGGAACCCCGTTGCTCTACAATGAGCAGTTCTTC,CASSPVLAGTPLLYNEQFF
TRBD1,TRBV5-1,TRBJ2-7,-,TGCGCCAGCAGCTTGGCCCGGACAGGAGACTCCTACGAGCAGTACTTC,CASSLARTGDSYEQYF
-,TRBV7-8,TRBJ2-7,-,TGTGCCAGCAGCTCGGGGGAGGTGAAGAAGCTAGTCCACGAGCAGTACTTC,CASSSGEVKKLVHEQYF
TRBD1,TRBV6-1,TRBJ1-2,-,TGTGCCAGCAGTGAAGTCTTACAGGGGTGGGACTATGGCTACACCTTC,CASSEVLQGWDYGYTF
TRBD2,TRBV27,TRBJ2-1,few,TGTGCCAGCAGTGAGGGACTAGCGACTTACAATGAGCAGTTCTTC,CASSEGLATYNEQFF
TRBD2,TRBV7-7,TRBJ2-5,-,TGTGCCAGCAGCTTACCTAGCGGGAGGAGGGAGACCCAGTACTTC,CASSLPSGRRETQYF
-,TRBV6-1,TRBJ1-4,-,TGTGCCAGCAGTGAAGTCACAGTGGGGTTGTGGGAACTGTTTTTT,CASSEVTVGLWELFF
-,TRBV7-7,TRBJ2-2,-,TGTGCTAGCAGCAACAATCGACAGGGAGGTAACGCCGGGGAGCTGTTTTTT,CASSNNRQGGNAGELFF
-,TRBV7-2,TRBJ2-3,-,TGTGCCAGCAGCCCAGGGACTTCTCCGGATACGCAGTATTTT,CASSPGTSPDTQYF
TRBD1,TRBV6-6,TRBJ2-7,-,TGTGCCAGCAGTTCCCCGGACAGGGGCCACGAGCAGTACTTC,CASSSPDRGHEQYF